This T cell receptor beta chain derives from a study of T cell responses to AZD1222 COVID-19 vaccine. Here immunoSEQ multiplex PCR was the method, and the copy in TCRdb shows in-frame clones only, minus some. The table lists roughly 200,000 clones, about 95% of them singletons, with 1.7% in the top ten. V gave up 10 bases and J gave up 5 bases, with 17 bases separating them. Germline CDR1 reads MNHEY; CDR2 reads SMNVEV (reference sequence). The CDR3 length is 13 residues. V usage is TRBV27 and J usage is TRBJ1-1; D may be TRBD1 (5 bases). Specimen: peripheral blood, collected 28 days after the second dose of the MenACWY control vaccine. The origin of this receptor is an adult who received the MenACWY meningococcal vaccine as a control. The CDR3 region is CATQLREGTEAFF. CDR3 nucleotide sequence: TGTGCCACTCAATTGAGGGAGGGGACTGAAGCTTTCTTT.